Listed below are T cell receptor beta chains from one sample, sequenced in a study of post-analysis software for immune sequencing data. MiXCR, run by TCRdb on the PCR reads, gives a single entry per CDR3 protein. The sample shows about half a million distinct CDR3 sequences, approximately 31% of them seen only once. Material for sequencing was blood. The origin of the receptors is a girl aged 2 to 17 with multiple sclerosis. CDR3s include the opening cysteine and the closing phenylalanine or tryptophan. Each record gives: V gene, D gene, clone size, J gene, CDR3 DNA, CDR3 protein. D genes are given only for firm matches. Not all rows give a size; the values are once, few, many and, for expanded clones, a class.

TRBV28,NA,NA,TRBJ1-5,TGTGCCAGCAGTTTTCCAGGGGATCAGCCCCAGCATTTT,CASSFPGDQPQHF
TRBV7-9,NA,NA,TRBJ1-1,TGTGCCAGCAGCTACCCCCTTGGCGGGGAAGCTTTCTTT,CASSYPLGGEAFF
TRBV7-7,TRBD2,NA,TRBJ2-3,TGTGCTAGCAGCTTAAAAGCGGGGGGGCCAGATACGCAGTATTTT,CASSLKAGGPDTQYF
TRBV20-1,TRBD2,NA,TRBJ2-3,TGCAGTGCTAGGTTCAGCGGGGCAGATACGCAGTATTTT,CSARFSGADTQYF
TRBV20-1,TRBD2,few,TRBJ2-3,TGCAGTGCCAGCGTCGTTGCGGGGGGCACAGATACGCAGTATTTT,CSASVVAGGTDTQYF
TRBV5-1,TRBD2,NA,TRBJ2-3,TGCGCCAGCAGCTGGGGACTAGCGGGGGCGACAGATACGCAGTATTTT,CASSWGLAGATDTQYF
TRBV10-3,NA,NA,TRBJ2-4,TGTGCCATCAGTGAGAACGAACGGGACGGAGTAAACTTC,CAISENERDGVNF
TRBV12-3/TRBV12-4,NA,few,TRBJ2-5,TGTGCCAGCAGTCCTGCCGGGACGGGGATAGAGACCCAGTACTTC,CASSPAGTGIETQYF
TRBV12-3/TRBV12-4,TRBD2,NA,TRBJ2-1,TGTGCCAGCAGTGGACTTGCGGGGGGCCTCTACAATGAGCAGTTCTTC,CASSGLAGGLYNEQFF
TRBV3-1,TRBD2,NA,TRBJ2-1,TGTGCCAGCAGCCAAGCGGGGCTAGCGGGCCTCATTTCGGATGAGCAGTTCTTC,CASSQAGLAGLISDEQFF
TRBV6-6,NA,NA,TRBJ1-5,TGTGCCAGCACCTCGGGGCTTGGTAATCAGCCCCAGCATTTT,CASTSGLGNQPQHF
TRBV7-2,NA,few,TRBJ1-2,TGTGCCAGCAGCTTAGATAGGGGTGTGGGTAACTATGGCTACACCTTC,CASSLDRGVGNYGYTF
TRBV11-2,TRBD1,once,TRBJ2-3,TGTGCCAGCAGCTTAGACGGGGACAGGTTTCAGTATTTT,CASSLDGDRFQYF
TRBV5-1,TRBD1,few,TRBJ2-7,TGCGCCAGCAGTGGGACAGGGATCTACGAGCAGTACTTC,CASSGTGIYEQYF
TRBV5-1,TRBD1,few,TRBJ2-4,TGCGCCAGCAGTCCCGGGACAGGTACCGTAGCCAAAAACATTCAGTACTTC,CASSPGTGTVAKNIQYF
TRBV6-5,NA,NA,TRBJ2-5,TGTGCCAGCAGCCCTGGCAGGGGTTTACAAGAGACCCAGTACTTC,CASSPGRGLQETQYF
TRBV5-1,TRBD1,few,TRBJ2-7,TGCGCCAGCAGCATTCTAGGACAGGGGGCGGGTTACGAGCAGTACTTC,CASSILGQGAGYEQYF
TRBV2,TRBD1,NA,TRBJ2-7,TGTGCCAGCAGCCCGGGACAGCCCTACCTACCCCAGTACTTC,CASSPGQPYLPQYF
TRBV25-1,TRBD1,NA,TRBJ2-2,TGTGCCAGCTGGGACAGGGAGAACACCGGGGAGCTGTTTTTT,CASWDRENTGELFF
TRBV7-2,TRBD2,few,TRBJ2-3,TGTGCCAGCAGCTTCGTACTAGCGGGGGATCTCACAGATACGCAGTATTTT,CASSFVLAGDLTDTQYF
TRBV7-6,NA,NA,TRBJ1-6,TGTGCCAGCAGCTTAGAGACAGGCTCATTCGATTCACCCCTCCACTTT,CASSLETGSFDSPLHF
TRBV27,NA,NA,TRBJ1-4,TGTGCCAGCAGGGCCGGGACACCCGATGAAAAACTGTTTTTT,CASRAGTPDEKLFF
TRBV20-1,NA,few,TRBJ2-5,TGCAGTGCTATGGGTTCGCGAGAGGAGACCCAGTACTTC,CSAMGSREETQYF
TRBV11-1,NA,many,TRBJ1-2,TGTGCCAGCAGCTCAGATGCATCGTTTTCCTATGGCTACACCTTC,CASSSDASFSYGYTF
TRBV20-1,NA,few,TRBJ2-3,TGCAGTGCTAGCGCAGAAAGCACAGATACGCAGTATTTT,CSASAESTDTQYF
TRBV7-9,NA,NA,TRBJ2-1,TGTGCCAGCAGCTCTCGACAGTACAATGAGCAGTTCTTC,CASSSRQYNEQFF
TRBV5-1,TRBD2,NA,TRBJ2-1,TGCGCCAGCAGCTTGGAAGGACTAGCGGGTAATGAGCAGTTCTTC,CASSLEGLAGNEQFF
TRBV3-1,NA,NA,TRBJ1-1,TGTGCCAGCAGCCAAGAAAACAGGCGGGCCCAAGCTTTCTTT,CASSQENRRAQAFF
TRBV6-4,NA,few,TRBJ2-3,TGTGCCAGCAGCTTAGGACGGCGAGATACGCAGTATTTT,CASSLGRRDTQYF
TRBV12-3/TRBV12-4,NA,NA,TRBJ2-4,TGTGCCAGCAGTACCCGGGCCAGACAGAACATTCAGTACTTC,CASSTRARQNIQYF
TRBV7-8,NA,NA,TRBJ1-5,TGTGCCAGCAGCTTAGCCCCAGGGGCGGTTGGGAATCAGCCCCAGCATTTT,CASSLAPGAVGNQPQHF